The 2 T cell receptor beta chains below all came from one sample that was sequenced in a study of blood T cells in healthy people across ages. PCR was performed a second time for about 6 to 12 cycles using a sample-barcoded 5' primer and a J-beta primer mix. TCRdb called the 5' RACE reads again in MiXCR, with one record for every CDR3 protein. The sample includes under 950,000 distinct CDR3 sequences, approximately 21% of them seen just once. The sequenced material came from blood. The receptors come from a man aged 70-80 years in good health.

This clonotype was counted at least ten times. This chain joins TRBV14 and TRBJ2-3; D not certain. Germline V gives CDR1 SGHDN, CDR2 FVKESK. This CDR3 has 13 residues. V lost 1 base and J lost 8, with 10 bases in between. Written as DNA, the CDR3 is TGTGCCAGCAGCCAAGGGCTAGAACGTACGCAGTATTTT. Amino acids: CASSQGLERTQYF.

This clonotype has a handful of counts. This sequence joins TRBV12-3 or TRBV12-4 and TRBJ1-1; D not certain. The germline V and J ends were trimmed by 1 base and 10 bases, with 16 bases remaining between them. This CDR3 is built from 14 residues. The CDR3 nucleotides are TGTGCCAGCAGTTTAGGGGTAAAACGAAGTGGAGCTTTCTTT. This encodes CASSLGVKRSGAFF.